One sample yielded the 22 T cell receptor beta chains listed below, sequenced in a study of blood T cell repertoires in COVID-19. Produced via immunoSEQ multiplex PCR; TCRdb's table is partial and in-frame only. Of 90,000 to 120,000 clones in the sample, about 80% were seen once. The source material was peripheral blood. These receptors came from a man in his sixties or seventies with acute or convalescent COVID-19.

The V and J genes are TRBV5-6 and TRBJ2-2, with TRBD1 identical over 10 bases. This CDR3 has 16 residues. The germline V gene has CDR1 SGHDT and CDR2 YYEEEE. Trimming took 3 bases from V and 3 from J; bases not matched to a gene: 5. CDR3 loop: CASSSEGQGYTGELFF. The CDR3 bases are TGTGCCAGCAGCTCGGAGGGACAGGGGTACACCGGGGAGCTGTTTTTT.

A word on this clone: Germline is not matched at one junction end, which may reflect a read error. Here the CDR3 DNA reads TGTGCCAGCAGTTACGACAGGGCCTCTATGAAGTATGCCTTC. Translation: CASSYDRASMKYAF. The V gene is TRBV6-5, the J gene TRBJ1-2; 7 bases map to TRBD1. Per germline, CDR1 MNHEY and CDR2 SVGAGI. CDR3 length equals 14 residues.

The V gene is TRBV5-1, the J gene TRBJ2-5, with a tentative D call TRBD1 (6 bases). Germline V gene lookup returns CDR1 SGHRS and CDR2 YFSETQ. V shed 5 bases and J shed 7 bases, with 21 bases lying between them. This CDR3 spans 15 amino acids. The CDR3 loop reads CASRPRDTRAGTQYF. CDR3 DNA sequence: TGCGCCAGCAGACCCCGGGACACCCGGGCGGGGACCCAGTACTTC.

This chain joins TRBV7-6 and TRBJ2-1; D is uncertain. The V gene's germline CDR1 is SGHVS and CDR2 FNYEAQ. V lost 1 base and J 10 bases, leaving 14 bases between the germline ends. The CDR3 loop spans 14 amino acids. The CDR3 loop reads CASSLGPIAEEQFF. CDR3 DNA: TGTGCCAGCAGCTTAGGGCCGATTGCCGAAGAGCAGTTCTTC.

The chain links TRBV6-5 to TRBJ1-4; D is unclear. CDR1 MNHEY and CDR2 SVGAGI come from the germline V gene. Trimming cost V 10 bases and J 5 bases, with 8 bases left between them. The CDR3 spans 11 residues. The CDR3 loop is CATVSNEKLFF. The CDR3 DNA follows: TGTGCCACCGTTAGCAATGAAAAACTGTTTTTT.

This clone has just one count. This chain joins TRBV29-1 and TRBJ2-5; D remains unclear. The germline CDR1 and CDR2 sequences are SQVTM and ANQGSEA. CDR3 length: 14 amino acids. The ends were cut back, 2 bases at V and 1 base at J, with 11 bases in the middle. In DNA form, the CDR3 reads TGCAGCGTTGAAACGGCGGAACCCCAAGAGACCCAGTACTTC. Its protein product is CSVETAEPQETQYF.

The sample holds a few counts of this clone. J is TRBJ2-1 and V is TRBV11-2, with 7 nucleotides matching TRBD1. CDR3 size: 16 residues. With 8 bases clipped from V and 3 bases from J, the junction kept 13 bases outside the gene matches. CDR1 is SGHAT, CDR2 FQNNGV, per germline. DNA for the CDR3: TGTGCCAGCCTTCGCCTCTTAGGGGGCCGCTACAATGAGCAGTTCTTC. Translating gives CASLRLLGGRYNEQFF.

The CDR3 nucleotides are TGTGCCAGCAGCTTAGAGAATCCAGGGAGGAGTAGGGAGTATTTT. Protein product: CASSLENPGRSREYF. This rearrangement joins TRBV7-2 to TRBJ2-3, with D tentatively TRBD2 (6 bases). Germline V gene sequence: CDR1 SGHTA, CDR2 FQGNSA. The V and J ends lost 1 base and 13 bases respectively, with 21 bases between them. The CDR3 runs 15 residues.

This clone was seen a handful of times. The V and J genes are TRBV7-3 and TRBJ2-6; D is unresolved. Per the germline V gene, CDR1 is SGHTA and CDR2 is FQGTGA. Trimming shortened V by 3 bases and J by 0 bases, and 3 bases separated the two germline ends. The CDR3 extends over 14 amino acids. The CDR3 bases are TGTGCCAGCAGCTTGGCCTCTGGGGCCAACGTCCTGACTTTC. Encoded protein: CASSLASGANVLTF.

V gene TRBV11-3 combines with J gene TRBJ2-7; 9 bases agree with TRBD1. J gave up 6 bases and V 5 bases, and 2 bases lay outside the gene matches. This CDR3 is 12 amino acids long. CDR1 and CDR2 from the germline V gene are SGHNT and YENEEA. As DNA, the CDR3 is TGTGCCAGCAGCCTGGACAGGGGCGAGCAGTACTTC. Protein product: CASSLDRGEQYF. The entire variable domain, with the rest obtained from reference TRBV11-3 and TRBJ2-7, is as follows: EAGVVQSPRYKIIEKKQPVAFWCNPISGHNTLYWYLQNLGQGPELLIRYENEEAVDDSQLPKDRFSAERLKGVDSTLKIQPAELGDSAVYLCASSLDRGEQYFGPGTRLTVT.

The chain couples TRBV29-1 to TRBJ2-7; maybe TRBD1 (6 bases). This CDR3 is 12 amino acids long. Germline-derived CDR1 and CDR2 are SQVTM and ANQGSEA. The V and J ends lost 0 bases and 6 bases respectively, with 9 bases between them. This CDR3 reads CSVEEGRGEQYF. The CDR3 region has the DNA TGCAGCGTTGAAGAGGGCAGGGGCGAGCAGTACTTC.

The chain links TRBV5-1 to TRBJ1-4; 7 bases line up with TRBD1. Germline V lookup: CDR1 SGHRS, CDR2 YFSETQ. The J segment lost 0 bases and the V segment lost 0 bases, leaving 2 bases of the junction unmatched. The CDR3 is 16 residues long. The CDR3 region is CASSLGGQPTNEKLFF. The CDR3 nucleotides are TGCGCCAGCAGCTTGGGGGGACAGCCAACTAATGAAAAACTGTTTTTT.

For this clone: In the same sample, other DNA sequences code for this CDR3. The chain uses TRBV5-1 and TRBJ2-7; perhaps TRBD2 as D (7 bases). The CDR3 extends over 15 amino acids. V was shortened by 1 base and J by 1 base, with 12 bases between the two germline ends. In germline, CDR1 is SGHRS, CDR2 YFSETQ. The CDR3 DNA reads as TGCGCCAGCAGCTTGACGGGGGGCCCTTCCTACGAGCAGTACTTC. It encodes CASSLTGGPSYEQYF.

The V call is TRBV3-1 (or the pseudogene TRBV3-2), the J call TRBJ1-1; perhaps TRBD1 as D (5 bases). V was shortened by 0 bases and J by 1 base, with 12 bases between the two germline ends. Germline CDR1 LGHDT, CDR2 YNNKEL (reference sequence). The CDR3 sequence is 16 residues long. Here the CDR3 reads CASSQEWGVGNTEAFF. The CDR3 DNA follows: TGTGCCAGCAGCCAAGAATGGGGGGTCGGGAACACTGAAGCTTTCTTT.

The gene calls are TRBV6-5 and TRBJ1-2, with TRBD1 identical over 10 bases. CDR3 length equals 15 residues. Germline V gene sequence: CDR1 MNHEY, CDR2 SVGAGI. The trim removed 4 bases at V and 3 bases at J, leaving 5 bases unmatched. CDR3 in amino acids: CASSSLTGGDYGYTF. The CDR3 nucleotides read TGTGCCAGCAGTTCCCTGACAGGGGGCGACTATGGCTACACCTTC.

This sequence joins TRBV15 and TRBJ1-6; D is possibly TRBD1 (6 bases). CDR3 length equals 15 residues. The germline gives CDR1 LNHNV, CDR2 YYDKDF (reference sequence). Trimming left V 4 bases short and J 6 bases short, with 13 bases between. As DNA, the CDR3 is TGTGCCACCAGCACCACAGGGCTAGGTAATTCACCCCTCCACTTT. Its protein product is CATSTTGLGNSPLHF. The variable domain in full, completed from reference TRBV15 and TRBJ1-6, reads DAMVIQNPRYQVTQFGKPVTLSCSQTLNHNVMYWYQQKSSQAPKLLFHYYDKDFNNEADTPDNFQSRRPNTSFCFLDIRSPGLGDTAMYLCATSTTGLGNSPLHFGNGTRLTVT.

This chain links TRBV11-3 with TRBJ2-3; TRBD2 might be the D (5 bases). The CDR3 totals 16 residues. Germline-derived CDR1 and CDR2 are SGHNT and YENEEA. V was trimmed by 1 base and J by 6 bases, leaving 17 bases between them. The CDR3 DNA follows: TGTGCCAGCAGCTTAGGGCCTCAAGAGGGCGGGGATACGCAGTATTTT. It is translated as CASSLGPQEGGDTQYF.

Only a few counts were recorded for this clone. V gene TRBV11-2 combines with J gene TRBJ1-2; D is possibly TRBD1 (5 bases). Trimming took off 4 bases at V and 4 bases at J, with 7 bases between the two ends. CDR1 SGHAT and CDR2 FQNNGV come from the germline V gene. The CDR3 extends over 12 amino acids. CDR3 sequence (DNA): TGTGCCAGCAGCTCGGGGGTCTATGGCTACACCTTC. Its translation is CASSSGVYGYTF.

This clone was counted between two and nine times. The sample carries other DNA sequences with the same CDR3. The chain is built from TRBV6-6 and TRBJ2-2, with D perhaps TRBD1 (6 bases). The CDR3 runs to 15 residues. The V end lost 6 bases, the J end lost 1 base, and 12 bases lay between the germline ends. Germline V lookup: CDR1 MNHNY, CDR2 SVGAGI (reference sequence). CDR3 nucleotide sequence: TGTGCCAGCAGCCCGACAGGAGTGAACACCGGGGAGCTGTTTTTT. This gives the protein CASSPTGVNTGELFF.

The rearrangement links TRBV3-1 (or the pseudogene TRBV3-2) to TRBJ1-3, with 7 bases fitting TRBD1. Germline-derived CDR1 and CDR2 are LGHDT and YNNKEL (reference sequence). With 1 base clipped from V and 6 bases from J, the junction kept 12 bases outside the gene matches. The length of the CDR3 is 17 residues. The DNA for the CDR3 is TGTGCCAGCAGCCAAGGGGTCAACTACGGACAGGCAAACACCATATATTTT. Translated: CASSQGVNYGQANTIYF.

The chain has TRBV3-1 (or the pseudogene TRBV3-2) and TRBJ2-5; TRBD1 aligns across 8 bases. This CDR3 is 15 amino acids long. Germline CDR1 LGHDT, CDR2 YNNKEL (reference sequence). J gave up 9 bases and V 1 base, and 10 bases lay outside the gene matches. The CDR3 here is CASSQATGARGAQYF. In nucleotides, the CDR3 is TGTGCCAGCAGCCAAGCGACAGGGGCCCGAGGGGCCCAGTACTTC.

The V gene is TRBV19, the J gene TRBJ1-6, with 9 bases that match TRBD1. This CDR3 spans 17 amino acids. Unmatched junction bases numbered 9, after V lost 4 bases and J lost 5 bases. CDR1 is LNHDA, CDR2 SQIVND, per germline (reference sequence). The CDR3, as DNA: TGTGCCAGTAGTACCCTCGGGACAGGGAGAAATAATTCACCCCTCCACTTT. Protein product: CASSTLGTGRNNSPLHF.